The entry that follows covers one T cell receptor beta chain sequence. Its antigen is still unknown. The sample originates from a study of cytomegalovirus exposure and HLA in healthy donors. In the study overall: Most donors, around 81% of a few hundred genotyped, fell in the Caucasian-associated ancestry cluster.

The PCR ran on 60 Vbeta and 13 Jbeta primers. Only in-frame clones appear in the TCRdb table, and some are missing; sequencing was by immunoSEQ multiplex PCR. Found here are 120,000 to 150,000 clones, roughly three quarters of them singletons; the top ten hold about 6.9%. Findings and limits, study-wide: CMV serostatus alone was available as immune exposure information. The authors reported that TCR beta sequences could predict HLA-A and HLA-B alleles. These predictions were accurate for most subjects in the first cohort. In a later analysis, V- and J-gene trimming of beta chains associated with a DCLRE1C missense variant, replicated independently.

The CDR3 loop spans 17 amino acids. The V segment lost 2 bases and the J segment 6 bases; nucleotides outside the gene matches: 8. Looked up from germline, CDR1 is MNHEY and CDR2 is SMNVEV (reference sequence). This TCR came from a woman aged 40 to 55 in good health and CMV-seropositive. The sequenced sample was PBMCs. The chain has TRBV27 and TRBJ2-1; 12 bases are a match to TRBD2. CDR3 DNA: TGTGCCAGCAGTTTAGGGTTAACTAGCGGGGGGTTCAATGAGCAGTTCTTC. The encoded protein is CASSLGLTSGGFNEQFF.